These T cell receptor beta chains were read from a single sample in a study of T-cell reconstitution after alpha-beta-depleted transplantation in children. Each CDR3 protein gets one entry after TCRdb re-called the PCR reads with MiXCR. This table has about 300,000 distinct CDR3 sequences, less than 9.5% appearing once. The specimen comprised peripheral blood, sampled 360 days after TCRalphabeta/CD19-depleted stem cell transplant. These TCRs come from a female patient under 10 years old who had a stem cell transplant for Fanconi anemia, so the T cells may come from the graft donor. Each CDR3 is given with its conserved first and last residue. The D gene is left open where the match is weak. Some rows have no size entry. The others give once, few or many, or a class for an expanded clone.

J: TRBJ2-6; D: .; size: few; V: TRBV29-1; DNA: TGCAGCACGCTAGGTGACGGCGCAGGTGGGGCCAACGTCCTGACTTTC; CDR3: CSTLGDGAGGANVLTF
J: TRBJ2-7; D: .; size: many; V: TRBV29-1; DNA: TGCAGCGTCCACGACATCAACGAGCAGTACTTC; CDR3: CSVHDINEQYF
J: TRBJ1-1; D: .; size: many; V: TRBV5-6; DNA: TGTGCCAGCAGCATCGGGGGTGAAGCTTTCTTT; CDR3: CASSIGGEAFF
J: TRBJ2-5; D: TRBD2; size: many; V: TRBV5-1; DNA: TGCGCCAGCAGCGGAGGATTACTAGCGGGAGTGGAGACCCAGTACTTC; CDR3: CASSGGLLAGVETQYF
J: TRBJ1-1; D: .; size: many; V: TRBV6-2/TRBV6-3; DNA: TGTGCCAGCAGTTACGCGACAGGTAGATTGAACACTGAAGCTTTCTTT; CDR3: CASSYATGRLNTEAFF
J: TRBJ1-1; D: .; size: many; V: TRBV29-1; DNA: TGCAGCTCCAAGAAGGGGGAAATTTATACTGAAGCTTTCTTT; CDR3: CSSKKGEIYTEAFF
J: TRBJ2-7; D: TRBD2; size: few; V: TRBV9; DNA: TGTGCCAGCAGCGTAGATCCAGCGGGAGGGCGGAAGTACTTC; CDR3: CASSVDPAGGRKYF
J: TRBJ1-4; D: .; size: many; V: TRBV6-5; DNA: TGTGCCAGCAGGCGGAGACAGATACGGGCCGACGAAAAACTGTTTTTT; CDR3: CASRRRQIRADEKLFF
J: TRBJ1-1; D: .; size: many; V: TRBV6-5; DNA: TGTGCCAGCAGTTACTCGGACCGGCCGAACACTGAAGCTTTCTTT; CDR3: CASSYSDRPNTEAFF
J: TRBJ1-1; D: .; size: many; V: TRBV6-5; DNA: TGTGCCAGCAGTTCCCCGACAGGGAACACTGAAGCTTTCTTT; CDR3: CASSSPTGNTEAFF
J: TRBJ1-2; D: TRBD1; size: .; V: TRBV2; DNA: TGTGCCAGGCGTTCGGGACAGTCAGCCAACTATGGCTACACCTTC; CDR3: CARRSGQSANYGYTF
J: TRBJ1-5; D: TRBD1; size: .; V: TRBV7-2; DNA: TGTGCCAGCAGCTTGAACAGGGGGACGCAGCCCCAGCATTTT; CDR3: CASSLNRGTQPQHF
J: TRBJ2-7; D: .; size: .; V: TRBV27; DNA: TGTGCCAGCAGTTTACGACTGTACTACGAGCAGTACTTC; CDR3: CASSLRLYYEQYF
J: TRBJ1-2; D: TRBD1; size: few; V: TRBV3-1; DNA: TGTGCCAGCTGGGGGGAGGGGGCGACCCACTATGGCTACACCTTC; CDR3: CASWGEGATHYGYTF
J: TRBJ1-1; D: .; size: many; V: TRBV7-9; DNA: TGTGCCAGCAGCTCCCCCCCAAGGGACACTGAAGCTTTCTTT; CDR3: CASSSPPRDTEAFF
J: TRBJ1-2; D: .; size: .; V: TRBV21-1; DNA: TGTGCCAGCAGCAATCATCAGGGAGGCTACACCTTC; CDR3: CASSNHQGGYTF
J: TRBJ1-2; D: .; size: .; V: TRBV5-6; DNA: TGTGCCAGCAGCCTTTACCAATATGAGGATGGCTACACCTTC; CDR3: CASSLYQYEDGYTF
J: TRBJ1-3; D: .; size: many; V: TRBV4-3; DNA: TGCGCCAGCAGCCAAGAGTCAGAAGGAAACACCATATATTTT; CDR3: CASSQESEGNTIYF
J: TRBJ2-1; D: TRBD1; size: many; V: TRBV20-1; DNA: TGCAGTGCTATGAGGACAGGGGCCATCAATGAGCAGTTCTTC; CDR3: CSAMRTGAINEQFF
J: TRBJ2-7; D: TRBD2; size: .; V: TRBV11-3; DNA: TGTGCCAGCAGCTTAAGCGGGAAGGTCTCGACCGAGCAGTACTTC; CDR3: CASSLSGKVSTEQYF
J: TRBJ2-3; D: .; size: many; V: TRBV6-1; DNA: TGTGCCAGCAGTAGAGCGGGTAGCACAGATACGCAGTATTTT; CDR3: CASSRAGSTDTQYF
J: TRBJ2-1; D: .; size: many; V: TRBV19; DNA: TGTGCCAGTATTGGATTTGGCGGAATCAATGAGCAGTTCTTC; CDR3: CASIGFGGINEQFF
J: TRBJ2-1; D: .; size: many; V: TRBV6-1; DNA: TGTGCCAGCAGTAAGACAGCTTCCTACAATGAGCAGTTCTTC; CDR3: CASSKTASYNEQFF
J: TRBJ2-5; D: TRBD2; size: few; V: TRBV6-2/TRBV6-3; DNA: TGTGCCAGCAGTTTGACTAGCGCCAAAGAGACCCAGTACTTC; CDR3: CASSLTSAKETQYF
J: TRBJ1-1; D: .; size: many; V: TRBV3-1; DNA: TGTGCCAGCAGCCAAGATCCTACTGAAGCTTTCTTT; CDR3: CASSQDPTEAFF
J: TRBJ2-7; D: .; size: few; V: TRBV28; DNA: TGTGCCAGCAGTTTACCCAGGACCTACGAGCAGTACTTC; CDR3: CASSLPRTYEQYF
J: TRBJ2-7; D: .; size: many; V: TRBV13; DNA: TGTGCCAGCAGCCCTATTGAGGCCGGTGGGGAGCAGTACTTC; CDR3: CASSPIEAGGEQYF
J: TRBJ2-1; D: .; size: many; V: TRBV20-1; DNA: TGCAGTGCTAGAGTAGAGGGGGGATACAATGAGCAGTTCTTC; CDR3: CSARVEGGYNEQFF
J: TRBJ2-7; D: TRBD1; size: many; V: TRBV29-1; DNA: TGCAGCGTTGAATATTGGACAGGAGACGAGCAGTACTTC; CDR3: CSVEYWTGDEQYF
J: TRBJ2-3; D: TRBD1; size: many; V: TRBV12-3/TRBV12-4; DNA: TGTGCCAGCAGTCCCCGGACAGGGAGAACAGATACGCAGTATTTT; CDR3: CASSPRTGRTDTQYF
J: TRBJ2-1; D: .; size: many; V: TRBV10-3; DNA: TGTGCCATCGGAACAGGGCCAAATGAGCAGTTCTTC; CDR3: CAIGTGPNEQFF
J: TRBJ2-5; D: .; size: .; V: TRBV20-1; DNA: TGCAGTGGGGGGGCCGGGGGCATGAAGACCCAGTACTTC; CDR3: CSGGAGGMKTQYF
J: TRBJ1-1; D: .; size: few; V: TRBV2; DNA: TGTGCCAGCAGTGATAACGGGTTCAACACTGAAGCTTTCTTT; CDR3: CASSDNGFNTEAFF
J: TRBJ2-1; D: .; size: .; V: TRBV19; DNA: TGTGCCAGTCGACTAGAGACTTCCAACAATGAGCAGTTCTTC; CDR3: CASRLETSNNEQFF
J: TRBJ1-2; D: .; size: .; V: TRBV19; DNA: TGTGCCAGTAGCTTCGACTCTTTTACACGGGGCTACACCTTC; CDR3: CASSFDSFTRGYTF
J: TRBJ1-5; D: .; size: few; V: TRBV12-3/TRBV12-4; DNA: TGTGCCAGCAGGGGCGATGTGAGCAATCAGCCCCAGCATTTT; CDR3: CASRGDVSNQPQHF
J: TRBJ1-5; D: .; size: many; V: TRBV15; DNA: TGTGCCACCAGCAGCCTGGGACCATCTATCCAGCCCCAGCATTTT; CDR3: CATSSLGPSIQPQHF
J: TRBJ2-1; D: TRBD2; size: many; V: TRBV12-3/TRBV12-4; DNA: TGTGCCAGCAGTTTACGTAGCGGGATTAACAATGAGCAGTTCTTC; CDR3: CASSLRSGINNEQFF
J: TRBJ1-1; D: .; size: .; V: TRBV7-6; DNA: TGTGCCAGCAGCTTTAAGGGTTTGAACACTGAAGCTTTCTTT; CDR3: CASSFKGLNTEAFF
J: TRBJ2-2; D: .; size: many; V: TRBV6-5; DNA: TGTGCCAGCAGTTACACTTCGGGGTGGGGCACCGGGGAGCTGTTTTTT; CDR3: CASSYTSGWGTGELFF
J: TRBJ2-2; D: .; size: few; V: TRBV18; DNA: TGTGCCAGCTCACCACGAGGGGGTCCAAACACCGGGGAGCTGTTTTTT; CDR3: CASSPRGGPNTGELFF
J: TRBJ2-7; D: TRBD2; size: many; V: TRBV4-2; DNA: TGTGCCAGCAGCCAAGGGGGACTAGCGGACTTCGCCTACGAGCAGTACTTC; CDR3: CASSQGGLADFAYEQYF